This T cell receptor (beta chain) was sequenced in a study of blood T cell repertoires in COVID-19 (dated by TCRdb to 2018 to 2020). About the study as a whole: Samples covering the acute and convalescent phases of COVID-19 were provided by collaborators in the United States, Italy and Spain. Samples were obtained from the ongoing ImmuneRACE study (first 160 participants) and from some 1,200 subjects provided by 6 global collaborators. A de-identified subject ID, COVID-19 status, age in years and sex were almost always included in the sample metadata. The dataset comprised deeply sampled blood TCRbeta repertoires from subjects exposed to, actively infected with, or recovered from COVID-19. HLA class I and class II types, where available, came from metadata supplied by the sample provider rather than from assay-based typing. The material from the prospective study consisted of cDNA or gDNA derived from T cells, B-cell-depleted T cells, or PBMCs. A freely available public database, intended as a resource for researchers studying the immune response to SARS-CoV-2, is where the repertoires were released. The research as a whole found: How much clinical and demographic metadata was included differed by source and by participant, and the metadata was provided uncurated.

The CDR3 runs 13 amino acids, cysteine and phenylalanine included. Only CDR3 DNA remains: 39 bases, in frame from the first base. V and J lose 3 bases and 5 bases, and a span of 8 bases separates them. The collaborating institutions used their own protocols to collect whole blood in K2EDTA tubes. For TCRbeta analysis, collaborator samples were shipped as frozen whole blood, as isolated PBMCs, or as DNA extracted from either sample type. TCRbeta CDR3 regions were amplified from genomic DNA using the immunoSEQ Assay, a bias-controlled multiplex PCR. On the study's bioinformatics: The number of nucleated cells in each sample was estimated by amplification of reference gene primers within the assay. Sequence reads were collapsed and filtered to measure the absolute abundance of every unique TCRbeta CDR3 rearrangement. For each sample, productive Simpson clonality was calculated by taking the square root of Simpson's diversity index across productive rearrangements. Not all clones reach the TCRdb copy of this immuneACCESS table, which keeps in-frame sequences only. Checked studies attribute under half of the gap to unresolved V genes and leave the rest unexplained. V and J calls plus clone size are reproduced from that table; the DNA served to infer D and trimming. The sample includes approximately 210,000 clones, with more than 75% observed a single time. The ten largest clonotypes hold 1.5% to 2% of the sample.

Regarding this clone: Its antigen remains unidentified. Qualities for individual bases were not recorded, and no much larger clone is one base off.

The chain links TRBV12-3 or TRBV12-4 with TRBJ1-5, with a tentative D gene TRBD1 over 5 matching bases. Input material: peripheral blood. The receptor comes from a man aged 40-49 years with active or convalescent COVID-19. In nucleotides, the sequence is TGTGCCAGCAGTTTGGACATCGATCAGCCCCAGCATTTT. This encodes CASSLDIDQPQHF.